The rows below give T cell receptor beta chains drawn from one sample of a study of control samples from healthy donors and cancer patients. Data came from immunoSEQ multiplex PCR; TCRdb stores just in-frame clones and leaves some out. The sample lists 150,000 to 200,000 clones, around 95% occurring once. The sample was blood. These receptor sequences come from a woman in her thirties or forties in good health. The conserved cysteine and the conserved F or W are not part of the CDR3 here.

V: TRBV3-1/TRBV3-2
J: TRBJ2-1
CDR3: ASSRPGGGPYNEQF

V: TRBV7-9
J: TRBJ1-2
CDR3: ASSLGVTGYGYT

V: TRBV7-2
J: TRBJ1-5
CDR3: ASSLSTGGNQPQH

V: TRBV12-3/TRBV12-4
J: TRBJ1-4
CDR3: ASSTGTELF

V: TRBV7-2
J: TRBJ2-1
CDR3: ASSLVPSGRGLF

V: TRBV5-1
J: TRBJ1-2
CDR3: ASSDRPGQGIDGYT

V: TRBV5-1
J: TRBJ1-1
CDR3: ASSFGHLNTEAF

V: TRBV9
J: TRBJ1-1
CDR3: ASSLGGHTEAF

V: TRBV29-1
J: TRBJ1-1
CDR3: SVGGPTGEAF

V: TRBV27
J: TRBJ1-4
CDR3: ASSFKGPPGELF

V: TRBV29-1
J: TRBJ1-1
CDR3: SVAFRGVPEAF

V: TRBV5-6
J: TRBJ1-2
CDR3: ASSLAGTPGGYT

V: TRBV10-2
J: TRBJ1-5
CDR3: ASSEGGPVSNQPQH

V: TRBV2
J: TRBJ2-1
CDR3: ASSDAGDEQF

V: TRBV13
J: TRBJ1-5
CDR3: ASSLGGRAQH

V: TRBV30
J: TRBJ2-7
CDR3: AWRDWTGMTYEQY

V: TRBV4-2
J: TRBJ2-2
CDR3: ASSRDRLPNTGELF

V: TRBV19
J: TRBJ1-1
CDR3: ASSLQGTSEAF

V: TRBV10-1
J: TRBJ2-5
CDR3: ASSGYRGQTQY

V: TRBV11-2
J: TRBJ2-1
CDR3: ASSRRGTGEYNEQF

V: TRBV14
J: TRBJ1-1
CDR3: ASSQGGNTEAF

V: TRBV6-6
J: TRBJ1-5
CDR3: ASSYSDNSNQPQH

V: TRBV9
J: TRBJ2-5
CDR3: ASSPRGVGQKETQY